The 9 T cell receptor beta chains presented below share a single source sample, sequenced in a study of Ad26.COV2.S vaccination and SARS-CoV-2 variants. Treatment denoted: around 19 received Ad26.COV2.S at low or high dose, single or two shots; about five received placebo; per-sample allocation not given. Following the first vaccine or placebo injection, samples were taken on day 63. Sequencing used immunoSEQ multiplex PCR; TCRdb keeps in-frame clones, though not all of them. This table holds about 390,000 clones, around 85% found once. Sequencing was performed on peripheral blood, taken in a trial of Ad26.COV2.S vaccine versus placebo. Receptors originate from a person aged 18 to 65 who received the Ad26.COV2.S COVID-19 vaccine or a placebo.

In DNA, the CDR3 is TGTGCTGCAGGGGGCGTCTCTGGGGCCAACGTCCTGACTTTC. As protein: CAAGGVSGANVLTF. The genes are TRBV10-3 and TRBJ2-6; 8 bases line up with TRBD1. From germline, CDR1 is ENHRY and CDR2 SYGVKD. The CDR3 spans 14 residues.

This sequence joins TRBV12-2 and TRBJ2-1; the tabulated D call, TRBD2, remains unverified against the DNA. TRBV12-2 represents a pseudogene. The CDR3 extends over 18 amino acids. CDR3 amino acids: CASRFGGGGLSSYNEQFF. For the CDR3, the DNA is TGTGCAAGTCGCTTCGGCGGGGGGGGCCTGAGCTCCTACAATGAGCAGTTCTTC.

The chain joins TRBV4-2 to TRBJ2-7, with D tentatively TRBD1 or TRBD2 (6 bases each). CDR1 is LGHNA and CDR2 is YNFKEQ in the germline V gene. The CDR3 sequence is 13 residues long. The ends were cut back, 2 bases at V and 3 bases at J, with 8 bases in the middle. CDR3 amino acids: CASSQKGGYEQYF. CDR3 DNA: TGTGCCAGCAGCCAAAAGGGGGGCTACGAGCAGTACTTC.

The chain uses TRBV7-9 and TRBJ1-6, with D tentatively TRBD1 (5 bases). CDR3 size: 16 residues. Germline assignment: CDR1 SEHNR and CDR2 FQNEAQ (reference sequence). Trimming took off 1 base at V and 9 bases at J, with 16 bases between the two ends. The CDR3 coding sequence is TGTGCCAGCAGCTTAGGGGTAGGGGACGGAGGTTCACCCCTCCACTTT. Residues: CASSLGVGDGGSPLHF.

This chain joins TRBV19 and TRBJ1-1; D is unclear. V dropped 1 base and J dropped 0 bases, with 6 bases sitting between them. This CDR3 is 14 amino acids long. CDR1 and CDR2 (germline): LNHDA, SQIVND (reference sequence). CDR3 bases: TGTGCCAGTAGTATAGCCACCTTGAACACTGAAGCTTTCTTT. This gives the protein CASSIATLNTEAFF.

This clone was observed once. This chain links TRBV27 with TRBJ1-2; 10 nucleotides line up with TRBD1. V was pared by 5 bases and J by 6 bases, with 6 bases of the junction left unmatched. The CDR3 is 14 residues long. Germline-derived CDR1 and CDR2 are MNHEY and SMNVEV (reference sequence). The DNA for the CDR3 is TGTGCCAGCAGTACGACAGGGGGCCTAGATGGCTACACCTTC. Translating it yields CASSTTGGLDGYTF.

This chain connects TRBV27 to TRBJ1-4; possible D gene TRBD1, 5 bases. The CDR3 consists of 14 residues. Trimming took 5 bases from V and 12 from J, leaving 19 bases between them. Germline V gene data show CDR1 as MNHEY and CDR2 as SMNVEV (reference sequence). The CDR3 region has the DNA TGTGCCAGCAGTGCCCCCGGACTCCCCAGGGAACTGTTTTTT. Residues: CASSAPGLPRELFF.

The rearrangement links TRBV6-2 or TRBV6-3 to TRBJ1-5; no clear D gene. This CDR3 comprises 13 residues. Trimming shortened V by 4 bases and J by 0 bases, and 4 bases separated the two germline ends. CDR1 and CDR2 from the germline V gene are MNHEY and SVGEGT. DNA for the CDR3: TGTGCCAGCAGTTCACTTAGCAATCAGCCCCAGCATTTT. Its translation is CASSSLSNQPQHF.

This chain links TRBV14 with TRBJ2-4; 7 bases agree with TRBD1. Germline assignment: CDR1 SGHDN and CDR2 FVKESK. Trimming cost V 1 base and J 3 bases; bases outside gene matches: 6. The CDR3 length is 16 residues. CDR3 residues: CASSQATGVDKNIQYF. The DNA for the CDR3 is TGTGCCAGCAGCCAAGCAACAGGGGTCGACAAAAACATTCAGTACTTC.